This record concerns one T cell receptor beta chain sequence. Its antigen remains unidentified. The record originates from a study of T cell responses to AZD1222 COVID-19 vaccine. General observations from the study: Clonal diversity was possibly underestimated; the donors were predominantly white British and more often female. Increased Spike-specific TCR breadth and depth were observed after two AZD1222 doses. As reported, nearly half of all spike-specific TCRs target variant regions that are unmutated. CD4 TCRs associated with vaccination spanned spike, dominating at 160-218 and 743-854.

Clones were sequenced by immunoSEQ multiplex PCR, and TCRdb holds only the in-frame ones, with some missing. The sample holds 160,000 or so clones; approximately 91% are singletons and the top ten take roughly 7%. CDR3 size: 14 residues. Germline V gene data show CDR1 as LNHDA and CDR2 as SQIVND (reference sequence). The J segment lost 5 bases and the V segment lost 6 bases, leaving 4 bases of the junction unmatched. The source of this sequence is an adult who had recovered from COVID-19. The input for sequencing was peripheral blood, taken after recovery from COVID-19. The chain has TRBV19 and TRBJ2-1, with TRBD1 matching 10 bases. CDR3: CASSDRGHNNEQFF. CDR3 in DNA: TGTGCCAGTAGCGACAGGGGGCACAACAATGAGCAGTTCTTC.